This TCR beta chain comes out of a study of glioma-infiltrating T cells. Study-wide results and limits: CDR3 overlap between tissue and blood was very small. Tissue-blood divergence was below expectation in non-neoplastic patients, above in gliomas.

In the case of this clonotype: Antigen: not known.

There are 15 residues in the CDR3. V was trimmed by 3 bases and J by 3 bases, leaving 15 bases between them. Germline V lookup: CDR1 SNHLY, CDR2 FYNNEI. TCR alpha and beta CDR3 regions were amplified from RNA using iRepertoire nested multiplex PCR. Input was roughly 95-400 ng of tissue mRNA or PBMC total RNA. TCRdb reanalysed the multiplex PCR reads using MiXCR and keeps one entry per CDR3 protein. This sample has some 160,000 distinct CDR3 sequences, with more than 35% found just once. The TCR was taken from a human donor with low-grade glioma or glioblastoma, undergoing nonglioma brain surgery, or in good health (not recorded which). The rearrangement uses TRBV2 and TRBJ2-7, with D tentatively TRBD1 (6 bases). Sequences were obtained from glioma tissue, nonneoplastic brain tissue, or PBMCs (not recorded which). This CDR3 reads CASSDHRAWFYEQYF. CDR3 coding DNA: TGTGCCAGCAGTGATCACAGGGCTTGGTTCTACGAGCAGTACTTC.